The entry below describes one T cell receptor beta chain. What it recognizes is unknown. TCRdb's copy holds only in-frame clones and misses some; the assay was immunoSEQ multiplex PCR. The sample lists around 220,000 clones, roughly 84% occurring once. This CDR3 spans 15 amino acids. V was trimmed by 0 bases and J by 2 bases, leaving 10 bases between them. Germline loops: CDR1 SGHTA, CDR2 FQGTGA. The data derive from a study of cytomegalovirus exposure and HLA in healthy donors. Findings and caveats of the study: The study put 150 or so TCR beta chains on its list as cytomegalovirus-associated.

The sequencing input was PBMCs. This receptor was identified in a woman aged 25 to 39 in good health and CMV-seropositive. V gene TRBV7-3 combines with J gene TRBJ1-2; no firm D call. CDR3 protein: CASSLTKGENYGYTF. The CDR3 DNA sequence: TGTGCCAGCAGCTTAACAAAGGGCGAGAACTATGGCTACACCTTC.